This T cell receptor beta chain was retrieved from a study of blood T cells in healthy people across ages. Study-level points and caveats: Naive CD4+ cell counts and diversity both ran higher in long-lived than in aged donors.

This clonotype was seen just once. Its antigen is unidentified. The junction and the germline gene differ at one end; a read error may be behind it. In each sample, at least 7 million PBMCs were isolated. The CDR3 runs 15 residues. Germline V gene sequence: CDR1 SGHDT, CDR2 YYEEEE. With a J-beta primer mix and a sample-barcoded 5' primer, a second PCR ran roughly 6 to 12 cycles. Each CDR3 protein gets one entry after TCRdb re-called the 5' RACE reads with MiXCR. Of 750,000 to 950,000 distinct CDR3 sequences detected, 25% to 35% appear once; the ten largest clones hold roughly a tenth. The same sample was also used in a study of T cells of mothers and their children. That study adds: Related and unrelated pairs show similar thymic shaping of TCR recombination output.

The chain combines TRBV5-6 with TRBJ2-5; D not resolved. This clonotype was sampled from a woman aged 35 to 49 in good health. Input material: blood. The CDR3 sequence: CASSLIDRSREAQYF. The DNA for the CDR3 is TGTGCCAGCAGCTTAATTGACCGGTCTCGAGAGGCCCAGTACTTC.